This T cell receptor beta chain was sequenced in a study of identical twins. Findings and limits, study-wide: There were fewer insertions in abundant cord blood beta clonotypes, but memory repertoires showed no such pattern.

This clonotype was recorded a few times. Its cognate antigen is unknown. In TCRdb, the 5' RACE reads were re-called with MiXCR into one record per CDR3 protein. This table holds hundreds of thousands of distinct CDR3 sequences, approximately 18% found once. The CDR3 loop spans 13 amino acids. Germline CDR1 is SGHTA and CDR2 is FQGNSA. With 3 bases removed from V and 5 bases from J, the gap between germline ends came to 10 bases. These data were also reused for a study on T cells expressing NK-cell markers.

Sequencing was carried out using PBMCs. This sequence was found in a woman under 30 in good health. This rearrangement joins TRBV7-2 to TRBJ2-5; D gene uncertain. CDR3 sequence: CASSFRSVETQYF. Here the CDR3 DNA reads TGTGCCAGCAGCTTCCGGTCTGTTGAGACCCAGTACTTC. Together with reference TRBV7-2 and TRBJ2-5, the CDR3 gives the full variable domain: GAGVSQSPSNKVTEKGKDVELRCDPISGHTALYWYRQSLGQGLEFLIYFQGNSAPDKSGLPSDRFSAERTGGSVSTLTIQRTQQEDSAVYLCASSFRSVETQYFGPGTRLLVL.